This T cell receptor (beta chain) stems from a study of shared clonotypes between healthy human individuals. General study points: Some clonotypes were shared by all four sorted-subset donors, while others were not shared. The non-shared ones had lower generation probabilities than the shared ones.

Partitioning of CD4+ cells yielded a CD45RA+ naive subset and a CD45RA-negative memory subset. Concerning this clone: Its antigen is not known.

The V and J ends lost 9 bases and 3 bases, in that order; junction bases with no gene match: 8. This CDR3 has 14 amino acids. The germline V gene encodes CDR1 LNHDA and CDR2 SQIVND (reference sequence). An even split of each subset's genomic DNA across several immunoSEQ plates was performed. Sorted-subset replicate PCR reactions contained roughly 200 ng DNA, corresponding to about 30,000 T cell genomes. Measured with immunoSEQ multiplex PCR; TCRdb has only the in-frame clones, and not every one. Seen here are approximately 2.3 million clones, 90% to 95% observed once, and the top ten hold under 0.45%.

The clonotype comes from a man aged 18 to 35 in good health. Some clones in this sample may be carry-over from other donors' samples. This chain connects TRBV19 to TRBJ2-7; 10 positions agree with TRBD1. Sequencing used naive CD4+ T cells from PBMCs. Noted subset: CD45RA+ positively selected. Written as DNA, the CDR3 is TGTGCCAGCAGCGACAGGGGGCGAATCTACGAGCAGTACTTC. Residues: CASSDRGRIYEQYF.